This T cell receptor beta chain appears in the sequencing data of a study of blood T cell repertoires in COVID-19. Profiling relied on immunoSEQ multiplex PCR, and the TCRdb table lists in-frame clones only, not all of them. There are some 120,000 clones in the sample; approximately 83% occur only once, and under 8% lies in the top ten. The V and J ends lost 2 bases and 4 bases, in that order; junction bases with no gene match: 3. Germline CDR1 is SGHNT and CDR2 is YYREEE (reference sequence). The CDR3 contains 15 residues. The source material was peripheral blood. The receptor was derived from a man older than 75 with active or convalescent COVID-19. This chain joins TRBV5-4 and TRBJ2-2; 9 bases fit TRBD2. CDR3 coding DNA: TGTGCCAGCAGCTTTGGTAGCGGGAGCACCGGGGAGCTGTTTTTT. This codes for CASSFGSGSTGELFF.